This T cell receptor beta chain was documented in a study of OX40 agonist ivuxolimab in advanced cancers. Study context: Roughly two fifths of patients had received prior checkpoint inhibitor therapy. Partial responses were achieved by three patients, one with hepatocellular carcinoma and two with cutaneous melanoma.

This CDR3 has 14 residues. Germline assignment: CDR1 SGHNT and CDR2 YYREEE (reference sequence). Trimming pared 1 base from V and 1 base from J, leaving 8 bases between. Method: immunoSEQ multiplex PCR; TCRdb's copy keeps in-frame clones and lacks some. The table includes about 79,000 clones, about 94% detected once. Study outcomes and limitations: Partial responders treated at 0.1-3.0 mg/kg exhibited clonal expansion among the lowest measured.

Points on this clone: Its antigen is not identified.

This sample comprised CD4+ or CD8+ T cells sorted from blood, obtained in a trial of the OX40 agonist ivuxolimab. The sequence came from an adult with an advanced solid tumor such as melanoma, head and neck, liver or kidney cancer. V is TRBV5-4 and J is TRBJ2-5; D is unresolved. Here the CDR3 reads CASSLLSSQETQYF. The CDR3 DNA follows: TGTGCCAGCAGCTTGCTTAGCAGCCAAGAGACCCAGTACTTC. The variable domain in full, with the rest retrieved from reference TRBV5-4 and TRBJ2-5, is ETGVTQSPTHLIKTRGQQVTLRCSSQSGHNTVSWYQQALGQGPQFIFQYYREEENGRGNFPPRFSGLQFPNYSSELNVNALELDDSALYLCASSLLSSQETQYFGPGTRLLVL.